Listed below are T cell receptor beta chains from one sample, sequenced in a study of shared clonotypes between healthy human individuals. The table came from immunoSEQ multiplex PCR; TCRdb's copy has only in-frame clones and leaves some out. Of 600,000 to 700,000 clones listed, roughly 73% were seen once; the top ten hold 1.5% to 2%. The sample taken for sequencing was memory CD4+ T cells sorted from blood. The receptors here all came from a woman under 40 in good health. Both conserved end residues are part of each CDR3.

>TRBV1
CTSSQGRDGNTIYF
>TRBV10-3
CAISVQGGTGELFF
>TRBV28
CASSPNRGHYNEQFF
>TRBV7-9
CASSLGELYGYTF
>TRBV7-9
CASSLSTGELFF
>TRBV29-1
CSVAGGTDTQYF
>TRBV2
CASSEGGGWNTEAFF
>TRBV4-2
CASSRSGGGTSGYNEQFF
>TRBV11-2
CASSGQGRVTNTGELFF
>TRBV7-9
CASSLGSGTSTDTQYF
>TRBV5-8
CASRELAGAVYEQYF
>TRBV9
CASSVGLAGYNEQFF
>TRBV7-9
CASSPTGGDEQYF
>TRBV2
CAGQGGGEQFF
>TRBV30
CAWSDTGYTGYTF
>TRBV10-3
CAISRTSGHGAHEQYF
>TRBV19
CASMKEAGLGNQPQHF
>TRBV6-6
CASRPGSSYEQYF
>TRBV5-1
CASSPGRTQETQYF
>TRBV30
CAWSVRKNTEAFF
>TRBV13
CASSLITWGASSYNEQFF
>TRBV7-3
CASSRILPSNTGELFF
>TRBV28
CASTTGTEPLEQYF
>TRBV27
CASSLYRGWETQYF
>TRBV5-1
CASTFTSGNNEQFF
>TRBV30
CAWRSSYEQYF
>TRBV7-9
CASSHYGSNPYEQYF
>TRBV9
CASSVTRTGHLTF
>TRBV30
CAWFLPPHSGPYF
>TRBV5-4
CASSFQVNEKLFF
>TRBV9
CASSMPGTQKEQFF
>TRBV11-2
CASSPDGGLLGGYTF
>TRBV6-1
CASSEKGQEFPGYTF
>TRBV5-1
CASSLTGQAGTEAFF
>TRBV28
CASSIAPGQIEQFF
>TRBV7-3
CASSLAGVTTGELFF
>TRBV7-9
CASSRRISGANVLTF
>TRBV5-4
CASSIPRAGDYGYTF
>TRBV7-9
CASSIQGQGNTEAFF
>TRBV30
CAWSRGGADGYTF